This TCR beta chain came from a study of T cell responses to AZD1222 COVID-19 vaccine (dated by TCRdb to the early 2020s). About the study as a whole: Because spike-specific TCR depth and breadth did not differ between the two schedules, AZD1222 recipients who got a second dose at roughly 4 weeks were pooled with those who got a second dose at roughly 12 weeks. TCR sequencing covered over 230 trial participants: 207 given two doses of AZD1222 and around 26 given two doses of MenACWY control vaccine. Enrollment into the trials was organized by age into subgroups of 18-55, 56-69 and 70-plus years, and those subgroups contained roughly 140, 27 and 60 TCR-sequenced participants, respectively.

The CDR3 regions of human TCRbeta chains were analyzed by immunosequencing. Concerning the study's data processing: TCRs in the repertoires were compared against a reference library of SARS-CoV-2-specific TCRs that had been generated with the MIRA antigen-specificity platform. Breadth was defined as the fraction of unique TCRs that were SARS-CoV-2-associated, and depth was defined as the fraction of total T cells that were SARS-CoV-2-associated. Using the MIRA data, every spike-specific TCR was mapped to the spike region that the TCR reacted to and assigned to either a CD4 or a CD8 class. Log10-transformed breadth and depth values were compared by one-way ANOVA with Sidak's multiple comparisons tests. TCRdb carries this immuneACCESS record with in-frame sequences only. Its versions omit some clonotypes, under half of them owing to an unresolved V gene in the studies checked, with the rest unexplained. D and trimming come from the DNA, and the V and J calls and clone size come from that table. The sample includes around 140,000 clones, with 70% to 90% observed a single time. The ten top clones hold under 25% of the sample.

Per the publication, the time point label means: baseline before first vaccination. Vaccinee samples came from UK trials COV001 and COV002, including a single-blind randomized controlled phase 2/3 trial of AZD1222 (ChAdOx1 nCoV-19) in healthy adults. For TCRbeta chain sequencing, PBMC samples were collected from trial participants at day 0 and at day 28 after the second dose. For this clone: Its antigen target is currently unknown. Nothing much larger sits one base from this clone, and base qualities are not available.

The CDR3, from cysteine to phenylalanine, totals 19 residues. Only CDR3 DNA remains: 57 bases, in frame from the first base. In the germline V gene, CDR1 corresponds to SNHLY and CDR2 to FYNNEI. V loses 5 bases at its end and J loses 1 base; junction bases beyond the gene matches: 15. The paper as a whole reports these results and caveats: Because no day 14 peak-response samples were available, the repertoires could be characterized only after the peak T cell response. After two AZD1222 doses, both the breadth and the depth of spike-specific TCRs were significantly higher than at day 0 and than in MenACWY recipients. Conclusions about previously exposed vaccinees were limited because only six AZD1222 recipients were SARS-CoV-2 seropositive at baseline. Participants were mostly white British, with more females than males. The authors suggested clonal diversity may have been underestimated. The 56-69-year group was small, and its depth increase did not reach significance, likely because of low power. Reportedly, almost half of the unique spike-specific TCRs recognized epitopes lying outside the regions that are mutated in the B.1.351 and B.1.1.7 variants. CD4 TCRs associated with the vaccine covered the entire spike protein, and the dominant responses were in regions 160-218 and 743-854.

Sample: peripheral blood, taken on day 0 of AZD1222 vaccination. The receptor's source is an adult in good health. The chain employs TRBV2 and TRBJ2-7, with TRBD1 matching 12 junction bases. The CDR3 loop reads CASSLRDRGLSRSSYEQYF. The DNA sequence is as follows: TGTGCCAGCAGTCTCCGGGACAGGGGGCTATCTCGATCATCCTACGAGCAGTACTTC.